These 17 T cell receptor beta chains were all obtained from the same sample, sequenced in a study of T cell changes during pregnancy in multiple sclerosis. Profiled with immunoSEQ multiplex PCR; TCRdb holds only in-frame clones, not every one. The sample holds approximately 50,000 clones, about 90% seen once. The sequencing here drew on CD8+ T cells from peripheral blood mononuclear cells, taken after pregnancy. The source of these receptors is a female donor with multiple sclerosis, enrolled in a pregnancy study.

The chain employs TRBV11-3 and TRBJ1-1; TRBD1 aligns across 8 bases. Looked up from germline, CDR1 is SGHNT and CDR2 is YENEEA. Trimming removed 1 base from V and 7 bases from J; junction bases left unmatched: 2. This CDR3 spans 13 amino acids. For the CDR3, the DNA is TGTGCCAGCAGCTTAGGCGGACAGGGTGAAGCTTTCTTT. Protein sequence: CASSLGGQGEAFF.

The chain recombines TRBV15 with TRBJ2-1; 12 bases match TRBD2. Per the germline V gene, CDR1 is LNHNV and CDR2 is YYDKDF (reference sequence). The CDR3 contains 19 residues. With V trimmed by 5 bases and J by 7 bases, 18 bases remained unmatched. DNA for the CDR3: TGTGCCACCAGCGAAACCAGGGGACTAGCGGGTAGGCGGCATAATGAGCAGTTCTTC. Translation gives CATSETRGLAGRRHNEQFF.

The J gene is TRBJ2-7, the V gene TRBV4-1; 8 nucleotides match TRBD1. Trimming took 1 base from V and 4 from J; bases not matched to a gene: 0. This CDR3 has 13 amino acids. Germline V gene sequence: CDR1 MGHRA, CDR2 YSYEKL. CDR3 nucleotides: TGCGCCAGCAGCCAAGGGACAGGGTACGAGCAGTACTTC. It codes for CASSQGTGYEQYF.

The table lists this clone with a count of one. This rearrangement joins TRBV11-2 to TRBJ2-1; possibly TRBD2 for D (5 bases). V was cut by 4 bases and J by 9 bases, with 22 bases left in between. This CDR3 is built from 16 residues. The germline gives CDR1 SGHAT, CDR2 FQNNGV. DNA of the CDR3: TGTGCCAGCAGCTCATCCGGGGAGCGAGGTAAGGTTGAGCAGTTCTTC. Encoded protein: CASSSSGERGKVEQFF.

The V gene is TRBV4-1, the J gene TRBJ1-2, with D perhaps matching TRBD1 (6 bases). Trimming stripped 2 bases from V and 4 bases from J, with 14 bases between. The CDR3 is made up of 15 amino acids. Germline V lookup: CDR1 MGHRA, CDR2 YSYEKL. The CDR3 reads CASSQKQGRGYGYTF. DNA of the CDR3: TGCGCCAGCAGCCAAAAACAGGGAAGGGGCTATGGCTACACCTTC.

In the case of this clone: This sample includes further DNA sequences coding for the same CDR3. The CDR3 sequence is CASSVVSGELFF. CDR3 sequence (DNA): TGTGCCAGCAGCGTAGTCTCCGGGGAGCTGTTTTTT. This rearrangement joins TRBV9 to TRBJ2-2; D uncertain. CDR3 size: 12 residues. The germline V gene encodes CDR1 SGDLS and CDR2 YYNGEE. Deletions cut 0 bases from V and 6 bases from J, with 3 bases between.

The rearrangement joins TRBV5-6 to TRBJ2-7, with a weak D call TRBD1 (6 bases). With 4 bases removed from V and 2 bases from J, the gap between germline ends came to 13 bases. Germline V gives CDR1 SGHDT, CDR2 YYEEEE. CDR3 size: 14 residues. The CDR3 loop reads CASSQGQSTYEQYF. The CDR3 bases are TGTGCCAGCAGCCAAGGACAGTCAACCTACGAGCAGTACTTC.

The CDR3 bases are TGTGCCAGCAGCCGCCCAGGGTTAGTTGAAAAACTGTTTTTT. This sequence encodes CASSRPGLVEKLFF. This chain uses TRBV5-6 with TRBJ1-4; tentative D call: TRBD1 (5 bases). V lost 4 bases and J lost 7, with 14 bases in between. There are 14 residues in the CDR3. Germline loops: CDR1 SGHDT, CDR2 YYEEEE.

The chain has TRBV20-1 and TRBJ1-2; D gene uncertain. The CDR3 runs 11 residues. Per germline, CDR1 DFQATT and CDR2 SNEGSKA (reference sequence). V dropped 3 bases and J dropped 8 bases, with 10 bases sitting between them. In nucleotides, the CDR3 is TGCAGTGCTAGCCCGATAGAAGGCTACACCTTC. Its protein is CSASPIEGYTF.

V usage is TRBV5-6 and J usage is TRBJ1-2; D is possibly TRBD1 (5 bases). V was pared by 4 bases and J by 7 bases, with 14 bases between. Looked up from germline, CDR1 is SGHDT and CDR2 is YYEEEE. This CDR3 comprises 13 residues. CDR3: CASSLTGASGYTF. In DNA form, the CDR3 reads TGTGCCAGCAGCCTAACAGGCGCTAGTGGCTACACCTTC.

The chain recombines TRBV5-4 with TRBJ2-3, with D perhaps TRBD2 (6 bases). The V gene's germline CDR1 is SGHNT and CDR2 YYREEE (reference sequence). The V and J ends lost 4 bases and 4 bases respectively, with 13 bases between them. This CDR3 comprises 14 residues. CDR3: CASSQDRRADTQYF. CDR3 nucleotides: TGTGCCAGCAGCCAGGACCGGAGGGCAGATACGCAGTATTTT.

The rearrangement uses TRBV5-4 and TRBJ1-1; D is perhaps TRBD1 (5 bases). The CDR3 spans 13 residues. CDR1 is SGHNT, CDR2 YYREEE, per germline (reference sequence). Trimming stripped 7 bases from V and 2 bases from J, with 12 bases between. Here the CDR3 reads CASRPRGNTEAFF. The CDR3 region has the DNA TGTGCCAGCCGACCTAGGGGAAACACTGAAGCTTTCTTT.

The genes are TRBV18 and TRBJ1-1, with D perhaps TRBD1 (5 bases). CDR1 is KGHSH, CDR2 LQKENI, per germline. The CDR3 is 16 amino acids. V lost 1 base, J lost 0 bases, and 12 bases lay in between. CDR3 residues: CASSPRPGRVNTEAFF. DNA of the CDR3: TGTGCCAGCTCACCACGTCCAGGGAGGGTGAACACTGAAGCTTTCTTT. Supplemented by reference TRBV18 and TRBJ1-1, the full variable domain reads NAGVMQNPRHLVRRRGQEARLRCSPMKGHSHVYWYRQLPEEGLKFMVYLQKENIIDESGMPKERFSAEFPKEGPSILRIQQVVRGDSAAYFCASSPRPGRVNTEAFFGQGTRLTVV.

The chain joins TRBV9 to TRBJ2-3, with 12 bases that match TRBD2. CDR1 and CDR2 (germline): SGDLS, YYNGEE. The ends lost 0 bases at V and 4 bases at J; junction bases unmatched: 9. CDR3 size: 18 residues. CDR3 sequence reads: CASSVEGLAGGGSDTQYF. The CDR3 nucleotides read TGTGCCAGCAGCGTAGAAGGCCTAGCGGGGGGGGGTTCAGATACGCAGTATTTT.

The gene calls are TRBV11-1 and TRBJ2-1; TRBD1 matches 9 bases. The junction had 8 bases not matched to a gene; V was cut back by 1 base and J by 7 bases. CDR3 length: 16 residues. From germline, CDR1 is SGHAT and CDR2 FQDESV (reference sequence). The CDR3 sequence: CASSLETGGERNEQFF. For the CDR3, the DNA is TGTGCCAGCAGCTTAGAAACAGGGGGCGAAAGGAATGAGCAGTTCTTC.

The CDR3: CASSLHEPGQGYQPQHF. The DNA for the CDR3 is TGCGCCAGCAGCCTCCATGAACCGGGACAGGGGTATCAGCCCCAGCATTTT. V gene TRBV4-1 combines with J gene TRBJ1-5, with 10 nucleotides matching TRBD1. Per germline, CDR1 MGHRA and CDR2 YSYEKL. The CDR3 contains 17 residues. Losses at the gene ends were 4 bases for V and 5 bases for J; bases not matched to a gene: 11.

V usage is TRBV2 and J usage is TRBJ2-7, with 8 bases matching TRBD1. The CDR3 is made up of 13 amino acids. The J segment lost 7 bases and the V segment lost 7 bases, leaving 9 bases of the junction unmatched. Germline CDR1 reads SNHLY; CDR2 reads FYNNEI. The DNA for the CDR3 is TGTGCCAGCATTGGACAGGGTGTCGGAGAGCAGTACTTC. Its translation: CASIGQGVGEQYF. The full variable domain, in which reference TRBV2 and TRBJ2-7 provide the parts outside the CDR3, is EPEVTQTPSHQVTQMGQEVILRCVPISNHLYFYWYRQILGQKVEFLVSFYNNEISEKSEIFDDQFSVERPDGSNFTLKIRSTKLEDSAMYFCASIGQGVGEQYFGPGTRLTVT.